The source of this TCR beta chain is a study of Graves' ophthalmopathy and Graves' hyperthyroidism. Study-level points and caveats: Blood also harbored most expanded thyroid clonotypes above 0.001 frequency. A roughly 80% specificity and approximately 88% sensitivity were achieved by a 13-signature model that separated ophthalmopathy from stable hyperthyroidism.

Amplification from RNA transcripts yielded the TCR beta CDR3 regions. Scientists carried out first-round RT-PCR using HTBI primers and then a second-round multiplex PCR. Each CDR3 protein is one row after TCRdb ran MiXCR on the multiplex PCR reads. Altogether about 370,000 distinct CDR3 sequences are present, 18% being singletons, with the ten largest covering about 1.4%. About this clonotype itself: Its antigen is not known.

PBMCs were obtained from 10 ml of fresh peripheral blood. This receptor was identified in a woman aged 18-35 years with Graves' ophthalmopathy. The sequenced sample consisted of peripheral blood.

DNA for the CDR3: TGTGCCACCAGTGACTCGACGGACCGACATAGGGGCTACACCTTC. Its protein is CATSDSTDRHRGYTF. V and J are TRBV24-1 and TRBJ1-2; D call uncertain. Germline-derived CDR1 and CDR2 are KGHDR and SFDVKD. V was cut by 4 bases and J by 8 bases, with 19 bases left in between. The CDR3 sequence is 15 residues long.